This T cell receptor beta chain was identified in a study of cytomegalovirus exposure and HLA in healthy donors. Use of 60 Vbeta and 13 Jbeta primers characterized the PCR. Profiled with immunoSEQ multiplex PCR; TCRdb holds only in-frame clones, not every one. The record lists around 31,000 clones, of which the ten most abundant hold approximately 0.7%. The germline V gene encodes CDR1 SGDLS and CDR2 YYNGEE. The CDR3 contains 16 residues. V gave up 0 bases and J gave up 7 bases; unmatched junction bases: 11. In regard to this clone: Antigen unknown.

Whole-study results and caveats: A later analysis linked a missense DCLRE1C variant to TCR beta V- and J-gene trimming. A previous analysis found most TCR beta V segments productive roughly 87% or roughly 30% of the time.

This clonotype was obtained from a man aged 25-45 years in good health and CMV-seronegative. The chain combines TRBV9 with TRBJ2-3; 7 bases agree with TRBD2. The source material was PBMCs. The CDR3 DNA reads TGTGCCAGCAGCGTAGGGGACCGCCGGGGGGAGAATACGCAGTATTTT. This sequence encodes CASSVGDRRGENTQYF.